Reported below is one TCR delta chain. Its antigen is not identified. This likely reflects a read error, since a far larger clone is one base away. The data were taken from a study of gammadelta T cells in human blood. Findings of the study overall: Microbial exposure appeared to drive polyclonal γδ T cell expansion after birth.

TCRdb fed the RT-PCR reads to CATT. The sample holds about 300 delta-chain clones, 3% seen once. The CDR3 extends over 28 amino acids. After removal of 0 bases from V and 2 bases from J, the junction contained 28 bases not matched to a gene. CDR1 and CDR2 (germline): TSWWSYY, QGS. The V call is TRDV1, the J call TRDJ3, with 13 bases fitting TRDD3. The clonotype comes from a human donor. The sample taken for sequencing was non-Vgamma9Vdelta2 gamma-delta T cells from adult blood. The CDR3 spells CALGELRTYGQYWGIRLAEPWDTRQMFF. In nucleotides, the CDR3 is TGTGCTCTTGGGGAACTTCGCACCTACGGGCAGTACTGGGGGATACGTTTGGCGGAGCCCTGGGACACCCGACAGATGTTTTTC.